The 5 T cell receptor beta chains given below trace back to one sample, sequenced in a study of PD-L1 blockade in urothelial cancer. Sequenced by immunoSEQ multiplex PCR; TCRdb stores in-frame clones only, minus some. The sample lists approximately 70,000 clones, roughly 89% seen once, with roughly 8.3% in the top ten. The time point was: pretreatment peripheral blood. This specimen consisted of PBMCs, obtained around atezolizumab (anti-PD-L1) treatment. These receptors were obtained from a woman in her seventies with urothelial cancer.

The chain joins TRBV29-1 to TRBJ2-7, with 8 bases lining up with TRBD2. This CDR3 has 14 amino acids. The V gene's germline CDR1 is SQVTM and CDR2 ANQGSEA. V lost 3 bases to trimming and J lost 0 bases; unmatched junction nucleotides: 4. This CDR3 is CSVDVAGSSYEQYF. CDR3 coding DNA: TGCAGCGTTGACGTAGCGGGGAGCTCCTACGAGCAGTACTTC.

The chain links TRBV7-2 to TRBJ2-7; 10 bases map to TRBD1. The CDR3 runs 14 residues. Germline V gene data show CDR1 as SGHTA and CDR2 as FQGNSA. V lost 4 bases, J lost 3 bases, and 3 bases stayed unmatched. CDR3 amino acids: CASSSDRGYYEQYF. The CDR3, as DNA: TGTGCCAGCAGCTCGGACAGGGGGTACTACGAGCAGTACTTC.

The J gene is TRBJ2-5, the V gene TRBV4-1; 9 positions match TRBD1. The CDR3 contains 16 residues. In germline, CDR1 is MGHRA, CDR2 YSYEKL. V trimming: 3 bases; J trimming: 5 bases; junction bases outside the gene matches: 10. The CDR3 bases are TGCGCCAGCAGCCAGGGAAACAGGGGGCTAGGGGAGACCCAGTACTTC. Translation gives CASSQGNRGLGETQYF.

The chain recombines TRBV5-6 with TRBJ2-2, with 8 bases identical to TRBD2. The CDR3 length is 19 residues. The V gene end was trimmed by 1 base and the J gene end by 7 bases; junction bases not matched to a gene: 18. CDR1 is SGHDT and CDR2 is YYEEEE in the germline V gene. CDR3 bases: TGTGCCAGCAGCTTGTTGGCATGGAGGGGGACTAGGAGGATCGGGGAGCTGTTTTTT. It yields the protein CASSLLAWRGTRRIGELFF.

The V gene is TRBV11-2, the J gene TRBJ2-1; D gene unclear. The germline V gene encodes CDR1 SGHAT and CDR2 FQNNGV. Between the trimmed V and J ends, which lost 3 bases and 5 bases, there was a span of 8 bases. The CDR3 length is 13 residues. The CDR3 loop reads CASSLSFNNEQFF. Written as DNA, the CDR3 is TGTGCCAGCAGCTTGAGTTTTAACAATGAGCAGTTCTTC.